These 28 T cell receptor beta chains were sequenced from one sample in a study of T cells in women clearing cervical HPV infection. This table comes from immunoSEQ multiplex PCR, and its TCRdb copy is limited to in-frame clones, with some not included. This table holds some 41,000 clones. The sequenced material came from blood buffy coat. The receptor set was obtained from a woman between 18 and 70 years old with a cervical HPV16 infection that either progressed to CIN3+ or cleared (not recorded which).

On this clone itself: The CDR3 end lies 3 residues beyond the end of the read and is filled in from the germline J gene. This chain connects TRBV20-1 to TRBJ1-2; tentatively, D is TRBD1 (6 bases). Looked up from germline, CDR1 is DFQATT and CDR2 is SNEGSKA (reference sequence). The length of the CDR3 is 11 residues. The CDR3 is CSAFRQAGYTF. Incomplete CDR3 DNA: TGCAGTGCTTTTAGACAGGCAGGC.

CDR3 in amino acids: CASSLVSGQGNELFF. The CDR3 bases that were read are TGTGCCAGCAGCTTAGTCTCAGGACAGGGAAATGAA. V usage is TRBV7-2 and J usage is TRBJ1-4, with 8 bases identical to TRBD1. The read is 3 residues too short to cover the CDR3 end, so that end is filled in from the germline J gene. The CDR3 totals 15 residues. Germline values: CDR1 SGHTA, CDR2 FQGNSA.

Comment on this clone: The DNA ends 3 residues before the CDR3 does, and the rest of the CDR3 is filled in from the germline J gene. This chain joins TRBV28 and TRBJ2-7; 7 bases map to TRBD1. The CDR3 sequence is 12 residues long. With 9 bases clipped from V and 6 bases from J, the junction kept 8 bases outside the gene matches. Germline lookup yields CDR1 MDHEN and CDR2 SYDVKM. CDR3 amino acids: CASKGQTSEQYF. CDR3 DNA, as far as it was read: TGTGCCAGTAAGGGACAGACATCCGAG.

Turning to this clone: With the read ending 3 residues before the CDR3 end, the germline J gene is used to fill in that end. The chain employs TRBV19 and TRBJ1-6; possibly TRBD1 for D (6 bases). V dropped 5 bases and J dropped 9 bases, with 14 bases sitting between them. Germline CDR1 and CDR2: LNHDA and SQIVND (reference sequence). The length of the CDR3 is 14 residues. The CDR3 sequence: CASSSRTVFSPLHF. The sequenced CDR3 bases are TGTGCCAGTAGTTCCCGGACAGTATTTTCACCC.

As to this clone: The sequence runs out 3 residues before the end of the CDR3; the remainder is reconstructed from the germline J gene. The V call is TRBV28, the J call TRBJ2-7; D possibly corresponds to TRBD1 (6 bases). CDR3 size: 13 residues. Germline-derived CDR1 and CDR2 are MDHEN and SYDVKM. V was pared by 6 bases and J by 2 bases, with 11 bases between. This CDR3 is CASSLGQPYEQYF. The sequenced CDR3 bases are TGTGCCAGCAGCCTCGGACAGCCCTACGAG. Full variable domain (remainder filled in from reference TRBV28 and TRBJ2-7): DVKVTQSSRYLVKRTGEKVFLECVQDMDHENMFWYRQDPGLGLRLIYFSYDVKMKEKGDIPEGYSVSREKKERFSLILESASTNQTSMYLCASSLGQPYEQYFGPGTRLTVT.

Worth noting for this clone: The read terminates 3 residues ahead of where the CDR3 ends, so the germline J gene completes it. The rearrangement joins TRBV7-9 to TRBJ1-1, with 10 bases lining up with TRBD1. The CDR3 covers 14 residues. Germline CDR1 reads SEHNR; CDR2 reads FQNEAQ (reference sequence). The CDR3 here is CASSFPGQGTEAFF. The DNA read from the CDR3 is TGTGCCAGCAGCTTCCCGGGACAGGGGACCGAA. The variable domain in full, completed from reference TRBV7-9 and TRBJ1-1, reads DTGVSQNPRHKITKRGQNVTFRCDPISEHNRLYWYRQTLGQGPEFLTYFQNEAQLEKSRLLSDRFSAERPKGSFSTLEIQRTEQGDSAMYLCASSFPGQGTEAFFGQGTRLTVV.

In regard to this clone: The read finishes 3 residues shy of the CDR3 end, and the germline J gene is used to complete it. The chain has TRBV6-2 or TRBV6-3 and TRBJ2-3, with a tentative D call TRBD1 (5 bases). There are 15 residues in the CDR3. Looked up from germline, CDR1 is MNHEY and CDR2 is SVGEGT. CDR3 DNA, as far as it was read: TGTGCCAGCAGTTATTTGGACGGTGACAGACAGCCG. Protein product: CASSYLDGDRQP. The full CDR3 protein reads CASSYLDGDRQPQYF.

On this clone itself: From the germline J gene comes the end of the CDR3, since the read stops 3 residues before it. This chain joins TRBV12-3 or TRBV12-4 and TRBJ1-1; possibly TRBD1 for D (5 bases). The CDR3 length is 18 residues. The V gene lost 3 bases and the J gene lost 4 bases, with 24 bases spanning the gap. CDR3 DNA, as far as it was read: TGTGCCAGCAGTTTCCAATATAAACGTCCCGGTCAGGGCACTGAA. Translation gives CASSFQYKRPGQGTE. The CDR3, in full, reads CASSFQYKRPGQGTEAFF.

Comment on this clone: The read finishes 3 residues shy of the CDR3 end, and the germline J gene is used to complete it. The genes are TRBV11-3 and TRBJ2-6, with D tentatively TRBD1 (6 bases). The CDR3 contains 15 residues. CDR1 SGHNT and CDR2 YENEEA come from the germline V gene. The ends were cut back, 5 bases at V and 0 bases at J, with 8 bases in the middle. The sequenced CDR3 bases are TGTGCCAGCAGCCAAGGGGGCTCTGGGGCCAACGTC. Its protein product is CASSQGGSGANV. The whole CDR3 sequence is CASSQGGSGANVLTF.

In the case of this clone: The missing CDR3 end, 3 residues past where the read stops, is filled in from the germline J gene. This chain connects TRBV19 to TRBJ1-1; 7 bases agree with TRBD1. The CDR3 is 13 residues long. Germline CDR1 LNHDA, CDR2 SQIVND (reference sequence). Losses at the gene ends were 4 bases for V and 4 bases for J; bases not matched to a gene: 3. The sequenced CDR3 bases are TGTGCCAGTAGTACAGGGGGAGGCACTGAA. Its protein is CASSTGGGTE. The complete CDR3 reads CASSTGGGTEAFF.

With respect to this clone: The missing CDR3 end, 3 residues past where the read stops, is filled in from the germline J gene. J is TRBJ1-2 and V is TRBV6-2 or TRBV6-3; no reliable D call. Germline values: CDR1 MNHEY, CDR2 SVGEGT. The CDR3 loop spans 12 amino acids. V was shortened by 8 bases and J by 4 bases, with 11 bases between the two germline ends. The CDR3 is CASLRRGYGYTF. CDR3 DNA (partial): TGTGCCAGCCTGAGACGGGGCTATGGC.

Of note for this clone: With the read ending 3 residues before the CDR3 end, the germline J gene is used to fill in that end. V and J are TRBV4-2 and TRBJ2-7; TRBD2 might be the D (6 bases). V was trimmed by 1 base and J by 1 base, leaving 14 bases between them. The CDR3 extends over 16 amino acids. Looked up from germline, CDR1 is LGHNA and CDR2 is YNFKEQ. The CDR3 region is CASSQVEGLPSYEQYF. The CDR3 DNA, read in part, is TGTGCCAGCAGCCAAGTGGAGGGGTTACCGTCCTACGAG.

As concerns this clone: The read terminates 3 residues ahead of where the CDR3 ends, so the germline J gene completes it. The chain links TRBV27 to TRBJ1-1; 11 bases align to TRBD1. Per the germline V gene, CDR1 is MNHEY and CDR2 is SMNVEV (reference sequence). This CDR3 is built from 16 residues. The CDR3 spells CASSPQSGQGASKAFF. The covered CDR3 bases are TGTGCCAGCAGTCCCCAAAGTGGACAGGGGGCGTCGAAA.

About this clone: The CDR3 is cut off 3 residues early in the read; its end comes from the germline J gene. The chain combines TRBV7-3 with TRBJ2-2, with D perhaps TRBD2 (6 bases). V was shortened by 4 bases and J by 6 bases, with 12 bases between the two germline ends. The germline CDR1 and CDR2 sequences are SGHTA and FQGTGA. The CDR3 extends over 14 amino acids. The CDR3 region is CASSSRLVAGELFF. CDR3 DNA (partial): TGTGCCAGCAGCTCGCGACTAGTTGCCGGGGAG.

A note on this clone: With the read ending 3 residues before the CDR3 end, the germline J gene is used to fill in that end. The chain is built from TRBV29-1 and TRBJ1-1; D is unclear. The CDR3 is 11 residues long. Germline V gene sequence: CDR1 SQVTM, CDR2 ANQGSEA. CDR3 DNA (partial): TGCAGCGCCGGGTTTTCCTCCGGT. Translated, it gives CSAGFSSG. In full, the CDR3 reads CSAGFSSGAFF.

In the case of this clone: The read gets to within 3 residues of the CDR3 end, and the germline J gene fills in the rest. V is TRBV30 and J is TRBJ1-2; D is ambiguous. The CDR3 has 12 residues. CDR1 is GTSNPN, CDR2 SVGIG, per germline (reference sequence). This chain's CDR3 is CAWSLLASDYTF. The part of the CDR3 DNA that was read is TGTGCCTGGAGTTTGCTAGCATCTGAC.

Worth noting for this clone: From the germline J gene comes the end of the CDR3, since the read stops 3 residues before it. The gene calls are TRBV19 and TRBJ1-2; the D gene is possibly TRBD1 (6 bases). The germline gives CDR1 LNHDA, CDR2 SQIVND (reference sequence). This CDR3 is built from 15 residues. Trimming took 3 bases from V and 4 from J, leaving 15 bases between them. Here the CDR3 reads CASSIGAAGAYGYTF. The CDR3 bases that were read are TGTGCCAGTAGTATCGGAGCGGCAGGGGCCTATGGC.

Remarks on this clone: The CDR3 end is not reached by the read, which stops 3 residues before it; the germline J gene fills it in. V usage is TRBV5-1 and J usage is TRBJ1-5, with TRBD1 as a possible D gene (6 bases). V was clipped by 5 bases and J by 2 bases, with 8 bases between them. This CDR3 contains 13 residues. The germline V gene has CDR1 SGHRS and CDR2 YFSETQ. The CDR3 DNA, read in part, is TGCGCCAGCAGTGCAGGGGGCAATCAGCCC. This translates into CASSAGGNQP. From start to end, the CDR3 is CASSAGGNQPQHF.

The CDR3 is CASSSTQGVGEAFF. The sequenced CDR3 bases are TGTGCCAGCAGCTCAACGCAGGGAGTGGGGGAA. This chain joins TRBV7-2 and TRBJ1-1, with D tentatively TRBD1 (5 bases). Coverage ceases 3 residues before the CDR3 finishes, and the germline J gene fills in the end. The CDR3 spans 14 residues. Germline V gene lookup returns CDR1 SGHTA and CDR2 FQGNSA.

About this clone itself: Read coverage stops 3 residues before the CDR3 terminus; the germline J gene supplies the remainder. This chain connects TRBV27 to TRBJ2-1; 11 bases agree with TRBD2. This CDR3 region has 17 residues. V was clipped by 5 bases and J by 9 bases; unmatched bases: 15. Germline values: CDR1 MNHEY, CDR2 SMNVEV (reference sequence). CDR3 residues: CASSTTGTSGPSGEQFF. The part of the CDR3 DNA that was read is TGTGCCAGCAGTACAACCGGGACTAGCGGACCGAGCGGTGAG.

A word on this clone: The observed sequence ends 3 residues before the CDR3 terminus, with the missing tail filled in from the germline J gene. The chain couples TRBV5-1 to TRBJ2-3; TRBD2 matches 12 bases. This CDR3 comprises 18 residues. The V and J ends lost 7 bases and 7 bases, in that order; junction bases with no gene match: 19. Per germline, CDR1 SGHRS and CDR2 YFSETQ. CDR3 DNA (partial): TGCGCCAGCGTCCCCGGGACTAGCGGGCCGGGGGGATCCTATACG. Translation gives CASVPGTSGPGGSYT. The full CDR3 protein is CASVPGTSGPGGSYTQYF.

As to this clone: The DNA ends 3 residues before the CDR3 does, and the rest of the CDR3 is filled in from the germline J gene. V is TRBV28 and J is TRBJ2-3; 8 nucleotides line up with TRBD2. This CDR3 region has 14 residues. Germline CDR1 is MDHEN and CDR2 is SYDVKM. Germline trimming cut 5 bases from V and 2 bases from J; bases unmatched to any gene: 3. The CDR3 DNA, read in part, is TGTGCCAGCAGTCGGACTAGCTTCACAGATACG. Protein sequence: CASSRTSFTDT. The whole CDR3 reads CASSRTSFTDTQYF.

Concerning this clone: The read falls 3 residues short of the CDR3 end, and the missing part is taken from the germline J gene. The V and J genes are TRBV11-3 and TRBJ2-3; 9 nucleotides match TRBD2. The CDR3 length is 15 residues. Germline V gene lookup returns CDR1 SGHNT and CDR2 YENEEA. V gave up 5 bases and J gave up 1 base; unmatched junction bases: 4. The CDR3 is CASSPSGERTDTQYF. The CDR3 bases that were read are TGTGCCAGCAGCCCTAGCGGGGAGCGCACAGATACG.

In the case of this clone: The sequenced fragment ends 3 residues before the CDR3 boundary, so the rest is inferred from the germline J gene. This chain joins TRBV19 and TRBJ1-2; D is perhaps TRBD1 (6 bases). V was trimmed by 4 bases and J by 6 bases, leaving 15 bases between them. CDR1 and CDR2 (germline): LNHDA, SQIVND (reference sequence). CDR3 length: 14 amino acids. CDR3 amino acids: CASSTTQGLDGYTF. CDR3 DNA, as far as it was read: TGTGCCAGTAGTACCACCCAGGGGCTAGATGGC.

On this clone itself: The CDR3 end falls 3 residues outside the read, so it is completed with the germline J gene. The chain uses TRBV7-6 and TRBJ1-2, with no clear D. CDR3 length: 13 amino acids. Germline CDR1 reads SGHVS; CDR2 reads FNYEAQ. The CDR3 sequence: CASRAASRNDYTF. The part of the CDR3 DNA that was read is TGTGCCAGCAGGGCGGCTAGCCGCAATGAC.

For this clone: The missing CDR3 end, 3 residues past where the read stops, is filled in from the germline J gene. The genes are TRBV7-6 and TRBJ1-2, with a weak D call TRBD1 (5 bases). The CDR3 length is 14 residues. Germline V gene data show CDR1 as SGHVS and CDR2 as FNYEAQ. The CDR3 spells CASSLTPGLQGYTF. The CDR3 bases that were read are TGTGCCAGCAGTCTGACACCGGGACTACAAGGC.

To note about this clone: The read ends 3 residues before the CDR3 terminus; that terminus is restored from the germline J gene. The chain is built from TRBV6-1 and TRBJ1-2, with TRBD1 identical over 7 bases. This CDR3 is built from 14 residues. Germline CDR1 reads MNHNS; CDR2 reads SASEGT. The DNA read from the CDR3 is TGTGCCAGCAGTGGTCGGACCAACCGGGACAGA. This encodes CASSGRTNRDR. The entire CDR3 protein is CASSGRTNRDRYTF.

Concerning this clone: One end of the junction is discordant with germline, which a read error may explain. The CDR3 end falls 3 residues outside the read, so it is completed with the germline J gene. The V gene is TRBV4-2, the J gene TRBJ2-3; TRBD2 aligns across 11 bases. CDR3 length equals 17 residues. The germline CDR1 and CDR2 sequences are LGHNA and YNFKEQ. CDR3 sequence reads: CASSRPRLAGYPDTQYF. Incomplete CDR3 DNA: TGCGCCAGCAGCCGACCCAGACTAGCGGGGTACCCTGATACG.